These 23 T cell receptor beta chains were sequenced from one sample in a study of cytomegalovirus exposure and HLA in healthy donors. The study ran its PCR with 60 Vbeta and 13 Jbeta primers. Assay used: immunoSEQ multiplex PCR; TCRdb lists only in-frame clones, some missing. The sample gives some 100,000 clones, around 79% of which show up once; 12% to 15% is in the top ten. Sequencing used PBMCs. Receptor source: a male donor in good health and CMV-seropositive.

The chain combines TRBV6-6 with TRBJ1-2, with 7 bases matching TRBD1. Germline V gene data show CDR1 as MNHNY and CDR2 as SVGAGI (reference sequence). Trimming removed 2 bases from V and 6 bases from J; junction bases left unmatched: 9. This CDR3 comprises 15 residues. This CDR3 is CASSYEGLGTDGYTF. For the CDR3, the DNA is TGTGCCAGCAGTTACGAAGGCCTCGGGACAGATGGCTACACCTTC.

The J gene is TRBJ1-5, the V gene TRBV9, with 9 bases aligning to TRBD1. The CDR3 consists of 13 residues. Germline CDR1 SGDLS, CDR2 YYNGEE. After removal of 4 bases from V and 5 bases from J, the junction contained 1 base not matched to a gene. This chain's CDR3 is CASSRQGDQPQHF. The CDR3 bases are TGTGCCAGCAGCCGACAGGGGGATCAGCCCCAGCATTTT. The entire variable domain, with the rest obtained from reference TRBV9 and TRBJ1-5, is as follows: DSGVTQTPKHLITATGQRVTLRCSPRSGDLSVYWYQQSLDQGLQFLIQYYNGEERAKGNILERFSAQQFPDLHSELNLSSLELGDSALYFCASSRQGDQPQHFGDGTRLSIL.

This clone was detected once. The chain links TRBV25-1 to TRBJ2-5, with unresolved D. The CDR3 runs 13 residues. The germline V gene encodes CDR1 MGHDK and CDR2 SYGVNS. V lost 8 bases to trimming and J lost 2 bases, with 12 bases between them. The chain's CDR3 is CASLKWQQETQYF. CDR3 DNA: TGTGCCAGCCTTAAATGGCAGCAAGAGACCCAGTACTTC.

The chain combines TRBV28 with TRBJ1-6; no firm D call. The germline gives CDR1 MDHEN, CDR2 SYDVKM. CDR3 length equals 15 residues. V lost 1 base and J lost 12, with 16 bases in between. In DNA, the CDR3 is TGTGCCAGCAGTTTATCATTTACGGCAGGAATACCCCTCCACTTT. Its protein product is CASSLSFTAGIPLHF.

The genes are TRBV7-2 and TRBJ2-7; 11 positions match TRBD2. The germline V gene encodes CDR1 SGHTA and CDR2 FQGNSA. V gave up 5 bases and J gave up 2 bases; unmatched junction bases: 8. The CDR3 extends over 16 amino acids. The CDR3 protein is CASSPTGTSGTYEQYF. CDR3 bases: TGTGCCAGCAGCCCTACCGGGACTAGCGGTACCTACGAGCAGTACTTC.

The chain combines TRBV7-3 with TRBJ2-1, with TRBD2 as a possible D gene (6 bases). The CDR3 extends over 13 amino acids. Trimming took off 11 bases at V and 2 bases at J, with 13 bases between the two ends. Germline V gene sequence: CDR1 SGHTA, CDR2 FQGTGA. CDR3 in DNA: TGTGCCGGTATACTAGCTCCCTACAATGAGCAGTTCTTC. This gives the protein CAGILAPYNEQFF.

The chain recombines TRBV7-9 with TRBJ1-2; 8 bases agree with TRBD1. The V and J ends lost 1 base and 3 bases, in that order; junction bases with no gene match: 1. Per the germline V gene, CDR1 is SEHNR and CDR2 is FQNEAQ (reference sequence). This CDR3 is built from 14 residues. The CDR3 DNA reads TGTGCCAGCAGCTTAGGGGGACAGGACTATGGCTACACCTTC. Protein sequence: CASSLGGQDYGYTF.

This CDR3 is CASSEQGADTQYF. The CDR3 bases are TGTGCCAGCAGTGAACAGGGGGCAGATACGCAGTATTTT. The chain carries TRBV2 and TRBJ2-3; TRBD1 matches 7 bases. The CDR3 has 13 amino acids. Trimming removed 2 bases from V and 4 bases from J; junction bases left unmatched: 0. Germline V gene lookup returns CDR1 SNHLY and CDR2 FYNNEI.

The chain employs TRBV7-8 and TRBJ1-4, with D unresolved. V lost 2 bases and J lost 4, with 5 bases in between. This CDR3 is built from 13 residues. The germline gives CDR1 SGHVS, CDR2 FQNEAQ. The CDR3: CASSLMSNEKLFF. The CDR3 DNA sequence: TGTGCCAGCAGCTTAATGAGTAATGAAAAACTGTTTTTT.

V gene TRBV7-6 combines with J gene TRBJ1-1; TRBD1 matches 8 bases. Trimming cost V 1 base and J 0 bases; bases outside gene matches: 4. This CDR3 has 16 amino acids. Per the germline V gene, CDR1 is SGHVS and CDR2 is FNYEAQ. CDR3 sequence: CASSLERTGLNTEAFF. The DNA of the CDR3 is TGTGCCAGCAGCTTAGAGAGGACAGGGTTGAACACTGAAGCTTTCTTT.

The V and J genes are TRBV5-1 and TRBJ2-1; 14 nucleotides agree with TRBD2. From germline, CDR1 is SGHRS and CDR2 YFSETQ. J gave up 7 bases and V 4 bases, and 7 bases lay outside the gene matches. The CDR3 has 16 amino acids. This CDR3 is CASSGTSGGIGNEQFF. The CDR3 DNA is TGCGCCAGCAGCGGGACTAGCGGGGGTATTGGGAATGAGCAGTTCTTC. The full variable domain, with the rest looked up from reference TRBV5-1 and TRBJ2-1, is KAGVTQTPRYLIKTRGQQVTLSCSPISGHRSVSWYQQTPGQGLQFLFEYFSETQRNKGNFPGRFSGRQFSNSRSEMNVSTLELGDSALYLCASSGTSGGIGNEQFFGPGTRLTVL.

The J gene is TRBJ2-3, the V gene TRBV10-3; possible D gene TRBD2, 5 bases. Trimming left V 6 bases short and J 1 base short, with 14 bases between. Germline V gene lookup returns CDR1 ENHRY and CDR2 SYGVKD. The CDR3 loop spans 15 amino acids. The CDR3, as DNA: TGTGCCATCAGCGGAGAGGGTAGCGGCACAGATACGCAGTATTTT. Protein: CAISGEGSGTDTQYF.

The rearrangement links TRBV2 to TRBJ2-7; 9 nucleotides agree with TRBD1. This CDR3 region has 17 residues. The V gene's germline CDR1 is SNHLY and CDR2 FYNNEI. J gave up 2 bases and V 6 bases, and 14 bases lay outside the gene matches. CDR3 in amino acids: CASRPGQGVLRAYEQYF. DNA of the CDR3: TGTGCCAGCAGACCGGGACAGGGTGTTCTTAGGGCCTACGAGCAGTACTTC.

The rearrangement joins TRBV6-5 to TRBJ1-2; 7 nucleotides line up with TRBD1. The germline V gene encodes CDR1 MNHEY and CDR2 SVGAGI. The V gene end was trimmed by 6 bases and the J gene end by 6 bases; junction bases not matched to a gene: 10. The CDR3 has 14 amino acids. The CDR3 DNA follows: TGTGCCAGCAGGAGAGGATACAGGGGACATGGCTACACCTTC. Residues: CASRRGYRGHGYTF.

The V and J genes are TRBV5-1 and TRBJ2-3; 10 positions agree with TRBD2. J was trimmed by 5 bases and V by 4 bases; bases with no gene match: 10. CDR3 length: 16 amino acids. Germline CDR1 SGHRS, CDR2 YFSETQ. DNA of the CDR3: TGCGCCAGCAGCCCCCAAGGACTAGCGGCGGGAGATACGCAGTATTTT. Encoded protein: CASSPQGLAAGDTQYF.

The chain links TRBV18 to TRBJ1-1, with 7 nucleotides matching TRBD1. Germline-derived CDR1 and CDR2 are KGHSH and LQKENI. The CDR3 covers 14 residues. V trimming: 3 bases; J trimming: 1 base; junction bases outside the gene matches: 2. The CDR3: CASSPGTENTEAFF. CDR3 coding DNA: TGTGCCAGCTCACCTGGGACAGAGAACACTGAAGCTTTCTTT.

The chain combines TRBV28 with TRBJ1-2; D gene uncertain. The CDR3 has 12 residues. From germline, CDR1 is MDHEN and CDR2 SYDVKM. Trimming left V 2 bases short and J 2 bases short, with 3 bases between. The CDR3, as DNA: TGTGCCAGCAGTTTACAAAACTATGGCTACACCTTC. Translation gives CASSLQNYGYTF.

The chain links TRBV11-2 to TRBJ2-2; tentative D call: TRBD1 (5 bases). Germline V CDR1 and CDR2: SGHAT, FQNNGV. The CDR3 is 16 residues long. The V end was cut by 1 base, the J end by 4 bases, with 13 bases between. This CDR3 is CASSLVPGLITGELFF. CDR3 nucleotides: TGTGCCAGCAGCTTAGTGCCAGGGTTGATCACCGGGGAGCTGTTTTTT.

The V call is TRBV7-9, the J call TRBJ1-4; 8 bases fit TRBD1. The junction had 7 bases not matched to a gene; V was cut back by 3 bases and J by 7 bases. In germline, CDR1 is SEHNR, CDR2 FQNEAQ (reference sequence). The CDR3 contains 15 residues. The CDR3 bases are TGTGCCAGCAGCTTGGCCGGGACAGGTATTGAAAAACTGTTTTTT. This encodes CASSLAGTGIEKLFF.

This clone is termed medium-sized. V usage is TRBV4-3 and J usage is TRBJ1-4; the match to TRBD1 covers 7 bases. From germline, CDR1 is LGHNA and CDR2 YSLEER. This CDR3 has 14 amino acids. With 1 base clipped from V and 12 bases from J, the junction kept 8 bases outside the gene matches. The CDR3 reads CASSQGGGAGELFF. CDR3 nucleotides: TGCGCCAGCAGCCAAGGAGGGGGCGCCGGGGAACTGTTTTTT.

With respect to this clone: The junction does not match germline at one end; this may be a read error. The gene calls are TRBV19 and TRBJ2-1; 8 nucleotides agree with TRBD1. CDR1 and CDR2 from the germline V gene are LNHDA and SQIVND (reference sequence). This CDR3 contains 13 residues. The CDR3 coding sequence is TGTGCCAGTAGTATAGGGGGGACAGGACTTCTGATCTTC. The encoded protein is CASSIGGTGLLIF.

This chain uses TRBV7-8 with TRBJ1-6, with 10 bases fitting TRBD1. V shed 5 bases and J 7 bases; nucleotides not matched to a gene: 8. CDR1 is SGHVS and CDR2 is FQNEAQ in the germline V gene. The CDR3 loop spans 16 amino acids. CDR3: CASSASLGQGNSPLHF. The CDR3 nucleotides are TGTGCCAGCAGCGCTAGCCTGGGACAGGGGAATTCACCCCTCCACTTT.

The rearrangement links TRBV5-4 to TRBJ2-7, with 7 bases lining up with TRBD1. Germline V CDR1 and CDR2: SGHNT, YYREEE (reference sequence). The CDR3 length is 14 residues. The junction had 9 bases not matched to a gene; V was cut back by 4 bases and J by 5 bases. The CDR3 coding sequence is TGTGCCAGCAGCCCCAGGGACAGACCCGACGAGCAGTACTTC. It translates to CASSPRDRPDEQYF.